This is a list of T cell receptor beta chains from one sample in a study of T cells in Graves' hyperthyroidism and ophthalmopathy. MiXCR was run by TCRdb on the multiplex PCR reads, yielding one entry per CDR3 protein. The sample contains some 420,000 distinct CDR3 sequences, roughly 15% of which appear only once. Sequenced: blood. The receptors were gathered from a young woman with Graves' hyperthyroidism. CDR3s include the opening cysteine and the closing phenylalanine or tryptophan. D genes are given only for firm matches. The size field is filled for only some rows; it gives once, few, many or a size class.

clone_size	v_call	d_call	j_call	cdr3_aa	cdr3_nt
many	TRBV7-3	NA	TRBJ2-5	CASSSSGELQETQYF	TGTGCCAGCAGCTCCTCGGGAGAGCTCCAAGAGACCCAGTACTTC
NA	TRBV2	NA	TRBJ2-7	CASSEKGLSSYEQYF	TGTGCCAGCAGTGAAAAAGGGCTCTCCTCCTACGAGCAGTACTTC
many	TRBV18	NA	TRBJ1-1	CASSPPSVNTEAFF	TGTGCCAGCAGTCCCCCCTCGGTGAACACTGAAGCTTTCTTT
many	TRBV12-3/TRBV12-4	NA	TRBJ2-7	CASAFTAEQYF	TGTGCCAGCGCCTTTACGGCCGAGCAGTACTTC
many	TRBV28	NA	TRBJ2-3	CASRLRGADSYTDTQYF	TGTGCCAGCAGACTTAGGGGGGCAGACTCGTACACAGATACGCAGTATTTT
few	TRBV10-3	TRBD2	TRBJ2-1	CAISEPGGRDNEQFF	TGTGCCATCAGTGAGCCTGGCGGGAGAGACAATGAGCAGTTCTTC
many	TRBV3-1	NA	TRBJ1-5	CASSQGSGGTQPQHF	TGTGCCAGCAGCCAAGGTTCAGGAGGGACTCAGCCCCAGCATTTT
many	TRBV7-2	NA	TRBJ1-2	CASSPRDEQEGYTF	TGTGCCAGCAGCCCCCGGGACGAACAAGAGGGCTACACCTTC
many	TRBV28	NA	TRBJ1-3	CASSPAGSGNTIYF	TGTGCCAGCAGCCCGGCGGGCTCTGGAAACACCATATATTTT
NA	TRBV20-1	NA	TRBJ2-5	CSAQGGVGKTQYF	TGCAGTGCTCAGGGGGGAGTAGGGAAGACCCAGTACTTC
many	TRBV12-3/TRBV12-4	TRBD2	TRBJ2-1	CASSSEREGLYNEQFF	TGTGCCAGCAGTTCCGAGCGGGAGGGCCTGTACAATGAGCAGTTCTTC
many	TRBV9	NA	TRBJ1-1	CASSVANQMNTEAFF	TGTGCCAGCAGCGTAGCTAACCAAATGAACACTGAAGCTTTCTTT
NA	TRBV10-2	TRBD1	TRBJ2-7	CASSEGTGSYEQYF	TGCGCCAGCAGTGAGGGGACAGGATCCTACGAGCAGTACTTC
NA	TRBV18	NA	TRBJ2-1	CASSPSADNEQFF	TGTGCCAGCTCACCATCCGCCGACAATGAGCAGTTCTTC
few	TRBV7-8	NA	TRBJ2-7	CASRPRGPVSYEQYF	TGTGCCAGCAGACCACGGGGACCGGTTTCCTACGAGCAGTACTTC
many	TRBV29-1	NA	TRBJ2-3	CSAYFPGVSTDTQYF	TGCAGCGCTTATTTCCCAGGGGTGAGCACAGATACGCAGTATTTT
few	TRBV6-2/TRBV6-3	NA	TRBJ2-5	CASRPGLPKIQETQYF	TGTGCCAGCAGACCCGGACTACCCAAAATCCAAGAGACCCAGTACTTC
NA	TRBV13	NA	TRBJ2-2	CASSNRVVGELFF	TGTGCCAGCAGCAACAGGGTTGTTGGGGAGCTGTTTTTT
NA	TRBV5-8	NA	TRBJ2-7	CASSSPDRGDTYEQYF	TGTGCCAGCAGTTCTCCCGACAGAGGCGATACCTACGAGCAGTACTTC
few	TRBV3-1	TRBD2	TRBJ2-4	CASSPPSGGLAKNIQYF	TGTGCCAGCAGCCCTCCTAGCGGAGGACTAGCCAAAAACATTCAGTACTTC
once	TRBV12-5	NA	TRBJ2-2	CASGLVIGGADTGELFF	TGTGCTAGTGGTTTGGTAATCGGGGGCGCGGACACCGGGGAGCTGTTTTTT
many	TRBV7-9	TRBD2	TRBJ2-5	CASSPSGLAGLETQYF	TGTGCCAGCAGCCCATCGGGACTAGCGGGATTAGAGACCCAGTACTTC
many	TRBV6-5	NA	TRBJ1-5	CASSYSGANQPQHF	TGTGCCAGCAGTTACTCGGGCGCTAACCAGCCCCAGCATTTT
many	TRBV10-2	TRBD1	TRBJ1-1	CASTPGTGGLDTEAFF	TGCGCCAGCACACCAGGGACAGGGGGTTTGGACACTGAAGCTTTCTTT
few	TRBV5-4	NA	TRBJ2-3	CASSLVLEDTQYF	TGTGCCAGCAGCTTGGTTCTAGAAGATACGCAGTATTTT
few	TRBV5-6	TRBD2	TRBJ2-1	CASSTAGAPNEQFF	TGTGCCAGCAGCACAGCGGGAGCCCCCAATGAGCAGTTCTTC
many	TRBV7-2	TRBD1	TRBJ2-7	CASRLGSGQGSEQYF	TGTGCCAGCAGGCTTGGGTCGGGACAGGGGAGCGAGCAGTACTTC
many	TRBV12-5	NA	TRBJ2-1	CASGLLAGYEQFF	TGTGCTAGTGGTTTACTAGCTGGCTATGAGCAGTTCTTC
many	TRBV28	TRBD1	TRBJ1-5	CASSSGGSSQPQHF	TGTGCCAGCAGTTCAGGGGGCTCATCTCAGCCCCAGCATTTT
few	TRBV7-9	NA	TRBJ2-6	CAIKNPEASGANVLTF	TGTGCGATCAAAAATCCGGAAGCCTCTGGGGCCAACGTCCTGACTTTC
many	TRBV9	NA	TRBJ1-1	CASSRSRGNTEAFF	TGTGCCAGCAGCAGATCAAGGGGGAACACTGAAGCTTTCTTT
NA	TRBV29-1	NA	TRBJ2-7	CSVSGISYEQYF	TGCAGCGTTAGCGGAATCTCCTACGAGCAGTACTTC
NA	TRBV7-9	TRBD1	TRBJ2-7	CAGSLTGGYEQYF	TGTGCCGGCAGCTTGACAGGGGGCTACGAGCAGTACTTC
NA	TRBV10-2	NA	TRBJ1-5	CASSESLNQPQHF	TGCGCCAGCAGTGAGTCCCTCAATCAGCCCCAGCATTTT
many	TRBV20-1	NA	TRBJ1-2	CSPQGHLQYGYTF	TGCAGTCCCCAGGGCCACCTACAATATGGCTACACCTTC
NA	TRBV28	NA	TRBJ2-3	CASSSSLLSSAYF	TGTGCCAGCAGTTCTTCCCTTCTCTCAAGCGCGTATTTT
few	TRBV15	NA	TRBJ2-5	CAASGQGVETQYF	TGTGCCGCCAGCGGCCAAGGAGTAGAGACCCAGTACTTC
few	TRBV7-9	NA	TRBJ2-5	CASSLEGQLETQYF	TGTGCCAGCAGCTTAGAAGGGCAGTTAGAGACCCAGTACTTC
few	TRBV2	NA	TRBJ1-2	CATPGRAANYGYTF	TGTGCCACCCCGGGACGGGCCGCTAACTATGGCTACACCTTC
few	TRBV5-6	NA	TRBJ2-2	CASSLGAGAGELFF	TGTGCCAGCAGCTTGGGCGCAGGGGCCGGGGAGCTGTTTTTT
many	TRBV27	TRBD2	TRBJ2-7	CASSLLAGFYEQYF	TGTGCCAGCAGTTTGCTAGCGGGGTTCTACGAGCAGTACTTC
NA	TRBV4-3	TRBD2	TRBJ2-7	CASSQDAGDSNEQYF	TGCGCCAGCAGCCAAGATGCGGGGGACTCGAACGAGCAGTACTTC